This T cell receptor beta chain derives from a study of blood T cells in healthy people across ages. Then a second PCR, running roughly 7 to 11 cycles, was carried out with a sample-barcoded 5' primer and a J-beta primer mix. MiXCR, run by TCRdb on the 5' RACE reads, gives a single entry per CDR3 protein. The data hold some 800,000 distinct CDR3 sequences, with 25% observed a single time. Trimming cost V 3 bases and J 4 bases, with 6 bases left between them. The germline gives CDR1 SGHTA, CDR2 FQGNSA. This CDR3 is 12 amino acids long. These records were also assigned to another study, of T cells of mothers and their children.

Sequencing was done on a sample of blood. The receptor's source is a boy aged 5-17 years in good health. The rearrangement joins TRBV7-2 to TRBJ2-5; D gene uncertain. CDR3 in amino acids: CASSFLAETQYF. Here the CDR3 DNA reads TGTGCCAGCAGCTTCTTAGCAGAGACCCAGTACTTC.